These 16 T cell receptor beta chains were sequenced from one sample in a study of cytomegalovirus exposure and HLA in healthy donors. It was with 60 Vbeta and 13 Jbeta primers that the PCR ran. Profiled with immunoSEQ multiplex PCR; TCRdb holds only in-frame clones, not every one. This repertoire shows approximately 200,000 clones, 70% to 90% found once; its top ten account for around 2.2%. The sequenced sample consisted of PBMCs. The source is a woman aged 18 to 35 in good health and CMV-seropositive.

The V gene is TRBV28, the J gene TRBJ1-5; D may be TRBD1 (6 bases). CDR3 length equals 14 residues. CDR1 MDHEN and CDR2 SYDVKM come from the germline V gene. V lost 6 bases to trimming and J lost 3 bases, with 12 bases between them. CDR3 residues: CASSPDRFNQPQHF. CDR3 nucleotides: TGTGCCAGCAGCCCTGACAGGTTCAATCAGCCCCAGCATTTT. Together with reference TRBV28 and TRBJ1-5, the CDR3 gives the full variable domain: DVKVTQSSRYLVKRTGEKVFLECVQDMDHENMFWYRQDPGLGLRLIYFSYDVKMKEKGDIPEGYSVSREKKERFSLILESASTNQTSMYLCASSPDRFNQPQHFGDGTRLSIL.

The V gene is TRBV30, the J gene TRBJ2-7, with 7 bases lining up with TRBD2. CDR3 size: 15 residues. Losses at the gene ends were 2 bases for V and 4 bases for J; bases not matched to a gene: 11. The germline CDR1 and CDR2 sequences are GTSNPN and SVGIG (reference sequence). DNA of the CDR3: TGTGCCTGGAGTTCGCCGGGACTATCTTCTTACGAGCAGTACTTC. This sequence encodes CAWSSPGLSSYEQYF. The full variable domain, in which reference TRBV30 and TRBJ2-7 provide the parts outside the CDR3, is SQTIHQWPATLVQPVGSPLSLECTVEGTSNPNLYWYRQAAGRGLQLLFYSVGIGQISSEVPQNLSASRPQDRQFILSSKKLLLSDSGFYLCAWSSPGLSSYEQYFGPGTRLTVT.

The chain links TRBV7-3 to TRBJ1-1; the D gene is possibly TRBD1 (5 bases). The CDR3 spans 13 residues. With 4 bases removed from V and 3 bases from J, the gap between germline ends came to 9 bases. Per germline, CDR1 SGHTA and CDR2 FQGTGA. CDR3 DNA sequence: TGTGCCAGCAGCTGGGGGGTATACACTGAAGCTTTCTTT. It codes for CASSWGVYTEAFF.

As for this clone: The same CDR3 is also encoded by other DNA sequences in this sample. This rearrangement joins TRBV7-9 to TRBJ1-4, with 9 bases lining up with TRBD1. The germline CDR1 and CDR2 sequences are SEHNR and FQNEAQ (reference sequence). Unmatched junction bases numbered 4, after V lost 4 bases and J lost 1 base. CDR3 length: 16 amino acids. The CDR3 region is CASSWDREITNEKLFF. The CDR3 DNA reads TGTGCCAGCAGCTGGGACAGGGAAATAACTAATGAAAAACTGTTTTTT.

The chain employs TRBV4-2 and TRBJ2-1; D perhaps matches TRBD2 (6 bases). CDR1 and CDR2 (germline): LGHNA, YNFKEQ. The V gene lost 0 bases and the J gene lost 3 bases, with 15 bases spanning the gap. The CDR3 consists of 17 residues. In DNA form, the CDR3 reads TGTGCCAGCAGCCAAGAAGGTCGGCGGGACCACTACAATGAGCAGTTCTTC. Translated: CASSQEGRRDHYNEQFF.

This clone occurred once. The chain is built from TRBV6-5 and TRBJ1-5; D possibly corresponds to TRBD1 (5 bases). The CDR3 covers 14 residues. Germline V lookup: CDR1 MNHEY, CDR2 SVGAGI. The germline V and J ends were trimmed by 5 bases and 0 bases, with 8 bases remaining between them. The CDR3: CASSTDSSNQPQHF. The CDR3 nucleotides read TGTGCCAGCAGTACCGACAGTAGCAATCAGCCCCAGCATTTT.

This chain joins TRBV6-1 and TRBJ1-1; TRBD1 matches 9 bases. Germline CDR1 MNHNS, CDR2 SASEGT. The CDR3 length is 15 residues. The J segment lost 6 bases and the V segment lost 0 bases, leaving 5 bases of the junction unmatched. The CDR3 nucleotides are TGTGCCAGCAGTGAAGCAGACAGGGGGAGCGCTGAAGCTTTCTTT. Translation: CASSEADRGSAEAFF.

The rearrangement uses TRBV18 and TRBJ1-2, with 7 positions matching TRBD1. Germline V gene lookup returns CDR1 KGHSH and CDR2 LQKENI. The CDR3 has 16 residues. V lost 3 bases to trimming and J lost 4 bases; unmatched junction nucleotides: 11. In DNA, the CDR3 is TGTGCCAGCTCACCCCGTGCTCCCAGGGACAGCTATGGCTACACCTTC. Amino acid sequence: CASSPRAPRDSYGYTF. Looking up the rest from reference TRBV18 and TRBJ1-2 gives the full variable domain: NAGVMQNPRHLVRRRGQEARLRCSPMKGHSHVYWYRQLPEEGLKFMVYLQKENIIDESGMPKERFSAEFPKEGPSILRIQQVVRGDSAAYFCASSPRAPRDSYGYTFGSGTRLTVV.

J is TRBJ2-5 and V is TRBV2, with D possibly TRBD2 on 6 matching bases. This CDR3 is 15 amino acids long. The V gene lost 8 bases and the J gene lost 0 bases, with 16 bases spanning the gap. Germline CDR1 and CDR2: SNHLY and FYNNEI. CDR3 in amino acids: CASGGTSAYQETQYF. The CDR3 bases are TGTGCCAGCGGCGGGACTTCCGCGTACCAAGAGACCCAGTACTTC.

V usage is TRBV9 and J usage is TRBJ1-1; maybe TRBD1 (5 bases). Trimming removed 4 bases from V and 4 bases from J, with 14 bases in between. Germline assignment: CDR1 SGDLS and CDR2 YYNGEE. CDR3 length: 14 residues. This CDR3 reads CASSTGRVGTEAFF. The CDR3 coding sequence is TGTGCCAGCAGCACAGGACGGGTGGGCACTGAAGCTTTCTTT.

This rearrangement joins TRBV5-5 to TRBJ2-6, with D possibly matching TRBD1 (6 bases). This CDR3 contains 15 residues. V dropped 3 bases and J dropped 0 bases, with 7 bases sitting between them. Germline lookup yields CDR1 SGHKS and CDR2 YYEKEE (reference sequence). The CDR3 loop reads CASSWDISGANVLTF. The CDR3 coding sequence is TGTGCCAGCAGCTGGGACATCTCTGGGGCCAACGTCCTGACTTTC.

The chain has TRBV30 and TRBJ1-2; the D is unclear. This CDR3 has 14 amino acids. Germline CDR1 is GTSNPN and CDR2 is SVGIG (reference sequence). The CDR3 is CALLGVIPHYGYTF. CDR3 sequence (DNA): TGTGCTCTCCTAGGAGTAATCCCTCACTATGGCTACACCTTC.

The V gene is TRBV30, the J gene TRBJ2-2, with 7 bases lining up with TRBD1. The CDR3 sequence is 12 residues long. Germline CDR1 reads GTSNPN; CDR2 reads SVGIG (reference sequence). V was pared by 7 bases and J by 4 bases, with 3 bases of the junction left unmatched. CDR3 coding DNA: TGTGCCTCATCAGGGGGCACCGGGGAGCTGTTTTTT. This translates into CASSGGTGELFF.

This rearrangement joins TRBV9 to TRBJ2-2; 10 bases line up with TRBD2. Germline lookup yields CDR1 SGDLS and CDR2 YYNGEE. The junction had 2 bases not matched to a gene; V was cut back by 3 bases and J by 3 bases. The CDR3 is 15 residues long. CDR3 sequence (DNA): TGTGCCAGCAGCGAAAGCGGGGGGGACACCGGGGAGCTGTTTTTT. Translation: CASSESGGDTGELFF.

The rearrangement joins TRBV5-8 to TRBJ2-2; D perhaps matches TRBD2 (5 bases). Between the trimmed V and J ends, which lost 6 bases and 1 base, there was a span of 10 bases. The CDR3 has 14 amino acids. Looked up from germline, CDR1 is SGHTS and CDR2 is YDEGEE. CDR3: CASTPGENTGELFF. CDR3 nucleotides: TGTGCCAGCACGCCCGGGGAGAACACCGGGGAGCTGTTTTTT.

The V call is TRBV19, the J call TRBJ1-1, with D perhaps TRBD1 (6 bases). The V end was cut by 3 bases, the J end by 5 bases, with 16 bases between. Per the germline V gene, CDR1 is LNHDA and CDR2 is SQIVND (reference sequence). This CDR3 has 15 amino acids. The CDR3 here is CASSMLPGRGTEAFF. In nucleotides, the CDR3 is TGTGCCAGTAGTATGCTACCGGGGAGGGGGACTGAAGCTTTCTTT. The entire variable domain, with the rest obtained from reference TRBV19 and TRBJ1-1, is as follows: DGGITQSPKYLFRKEGQNVTLSCEQNLNHDAMYWYRQDPGQGLRLIYYSQIVNDFQKGDIAEGYSVSREKKESFPLTVTSAQKNPTAFYLCASSMLPGRGTEAFFGQGTRLTVV.